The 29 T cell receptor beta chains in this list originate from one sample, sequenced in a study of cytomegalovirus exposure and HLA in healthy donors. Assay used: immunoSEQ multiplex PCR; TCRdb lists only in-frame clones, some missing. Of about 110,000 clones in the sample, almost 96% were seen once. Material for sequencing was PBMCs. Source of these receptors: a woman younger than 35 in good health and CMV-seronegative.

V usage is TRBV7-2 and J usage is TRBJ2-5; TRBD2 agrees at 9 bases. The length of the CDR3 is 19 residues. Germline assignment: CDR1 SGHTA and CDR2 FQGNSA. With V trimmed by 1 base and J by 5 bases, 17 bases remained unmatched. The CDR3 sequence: CASSLVVTSGRRRGETQYF. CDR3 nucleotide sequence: TGTGCCAGCAGCTTAGTTGTAACTAGCGGGCGGCGAAGGGGGGAGACCCAGTACTTC.

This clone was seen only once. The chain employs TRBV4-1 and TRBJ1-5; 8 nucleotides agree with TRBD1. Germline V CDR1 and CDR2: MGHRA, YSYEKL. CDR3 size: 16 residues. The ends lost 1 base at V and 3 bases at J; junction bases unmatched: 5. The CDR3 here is CASSQGGQGLNQPQHF. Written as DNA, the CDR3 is TGCGCCAGCAGCCAAGGCGGACAGGGCCTCAATCAGCCCCAGCATTTT.

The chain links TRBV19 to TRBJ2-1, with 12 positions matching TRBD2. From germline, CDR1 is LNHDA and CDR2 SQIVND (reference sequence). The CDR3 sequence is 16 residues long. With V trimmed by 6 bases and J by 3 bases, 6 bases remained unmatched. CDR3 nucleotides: TGTGCCAGTAGGAAACTAGCGGGGGGCTACTACAATGAGCAGTTCTTC. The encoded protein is CASRKLAGGYYNEQFF.

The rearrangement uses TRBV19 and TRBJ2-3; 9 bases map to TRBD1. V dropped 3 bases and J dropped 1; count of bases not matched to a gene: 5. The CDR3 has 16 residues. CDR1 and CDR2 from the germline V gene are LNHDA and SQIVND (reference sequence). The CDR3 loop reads CASSISWTGGTDTQYF. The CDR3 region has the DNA TGTGCCAGTAGTATTTCATGGACAGGGGGCACAGATACGCAGTATTTT.

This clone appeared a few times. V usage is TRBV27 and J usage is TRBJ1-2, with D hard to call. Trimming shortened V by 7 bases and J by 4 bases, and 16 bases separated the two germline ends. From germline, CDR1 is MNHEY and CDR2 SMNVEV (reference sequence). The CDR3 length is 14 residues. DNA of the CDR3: TGTGCCAGCAACCCGACGGTGGGAGGCTATGGCTACACCTTC. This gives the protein CASNPTVGGYGYTF.

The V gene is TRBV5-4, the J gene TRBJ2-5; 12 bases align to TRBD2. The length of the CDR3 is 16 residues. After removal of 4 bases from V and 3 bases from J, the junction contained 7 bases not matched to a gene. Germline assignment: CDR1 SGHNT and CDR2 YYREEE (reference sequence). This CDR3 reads CASSPILAGGEETQYF. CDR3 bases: TGTGCCAGCAGCCCCATACTAGCGGGGGGCGAAGAGACCCAGTACTTC. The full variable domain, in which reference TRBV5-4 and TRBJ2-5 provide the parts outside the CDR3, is ETGVTQSPTHLIKTRGQQVTLRCSSQSGHNTVSWYQQALGQGPQFIFQYYREEENGRGNFPPRFSGLQFPNYSSELNVNALELDDSALYLCASSPILAGGEETQYFGPGTRLLVL.

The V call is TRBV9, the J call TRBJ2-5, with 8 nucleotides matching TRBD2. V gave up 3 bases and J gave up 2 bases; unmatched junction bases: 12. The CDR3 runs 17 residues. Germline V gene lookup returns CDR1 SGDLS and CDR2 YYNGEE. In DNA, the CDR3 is TGTGCCAGCAGCGCTATTATCGGGGGGGCGAGGCAAGAGACCCAGTACTTC. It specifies CASSAIIGGARQETQYF.

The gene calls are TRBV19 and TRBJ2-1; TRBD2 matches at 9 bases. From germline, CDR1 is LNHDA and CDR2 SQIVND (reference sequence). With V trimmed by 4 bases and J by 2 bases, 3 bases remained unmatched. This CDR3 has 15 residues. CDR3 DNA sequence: TGTGCCAGTAGTACGACTAGCGGACCCTACAATGAGCAGTTCTTC. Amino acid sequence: CASSTTSGPYNEQFF.

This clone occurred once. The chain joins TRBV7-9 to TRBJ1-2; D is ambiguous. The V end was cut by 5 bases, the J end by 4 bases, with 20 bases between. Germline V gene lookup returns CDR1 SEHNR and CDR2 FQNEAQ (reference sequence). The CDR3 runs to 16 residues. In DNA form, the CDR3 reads TGTGCCAGCAGCCCATACGGCGACCCACGAGGCTATGGCTACACCTTC. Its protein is CASSPYGDPRGYGYTF.

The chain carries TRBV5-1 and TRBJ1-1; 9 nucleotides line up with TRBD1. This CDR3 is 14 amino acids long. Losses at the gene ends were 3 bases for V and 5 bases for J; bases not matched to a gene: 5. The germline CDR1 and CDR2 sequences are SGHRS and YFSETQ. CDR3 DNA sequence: TGCGCCAGCAGCTGGACAGGGGTCCCTACTGAAGCTTTCTTT. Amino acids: CASSWTGVPTEAFF.

Written as DNA, the CDR3 is TGTGCCAGCAGCTTGCCAGGCTCCTATGGCTACACCTTC. Translated: CASSLPGSYGYTF. V is TRBV5-6 and J is TRBJ1-2; D not resolved. Germline-derived CDR1 and CDR2 are SGHDT and YYEEEE. The V end was cut by 1 base, the J end by 4 bases, with 8 bases between. This CDR3 is 13 amino acids long.

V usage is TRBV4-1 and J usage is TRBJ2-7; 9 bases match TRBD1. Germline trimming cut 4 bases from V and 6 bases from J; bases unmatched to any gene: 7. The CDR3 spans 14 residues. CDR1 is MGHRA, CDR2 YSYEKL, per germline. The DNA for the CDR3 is TGCGCCAGCAGCCCACAGGGGGCAATTTCCGAGCAGTACTTC. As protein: CASSPQGAISEQYF.

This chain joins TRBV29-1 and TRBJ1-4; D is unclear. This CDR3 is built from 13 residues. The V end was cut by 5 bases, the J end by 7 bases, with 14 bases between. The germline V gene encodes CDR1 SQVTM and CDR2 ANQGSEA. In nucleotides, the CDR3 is TGCAGCGTTTTGCGAGGCGTAGGTGAAAAACTGTTTTTT. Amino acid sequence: CSVLRGVGEKLFF.

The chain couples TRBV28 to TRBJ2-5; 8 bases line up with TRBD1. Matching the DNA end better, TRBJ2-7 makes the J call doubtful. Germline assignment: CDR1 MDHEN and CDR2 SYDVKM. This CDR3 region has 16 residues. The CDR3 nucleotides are TGTGCCAGCAGTTTACGGACAGGGCAACCCTCCTACGAGCAGTACTTC. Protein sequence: CASSLRTGQPSYEQYF.

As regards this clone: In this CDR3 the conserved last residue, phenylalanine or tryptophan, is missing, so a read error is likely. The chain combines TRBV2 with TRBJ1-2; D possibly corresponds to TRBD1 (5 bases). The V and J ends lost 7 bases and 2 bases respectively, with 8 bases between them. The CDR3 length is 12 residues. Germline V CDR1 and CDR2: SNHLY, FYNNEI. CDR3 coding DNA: TGTGCCAGCAAACAGGCGAACTATGGCTACACCCTC. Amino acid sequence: CASKQANYGYTL.

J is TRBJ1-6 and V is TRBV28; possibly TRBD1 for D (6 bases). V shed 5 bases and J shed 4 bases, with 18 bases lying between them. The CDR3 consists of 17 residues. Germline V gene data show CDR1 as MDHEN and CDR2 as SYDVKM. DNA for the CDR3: TGTGCCAGCAGTCCTCCACGCGGGGGGCTGTATAATTCACCCCTCCACTTT. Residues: CASSPPRGGLYNSPLHF.

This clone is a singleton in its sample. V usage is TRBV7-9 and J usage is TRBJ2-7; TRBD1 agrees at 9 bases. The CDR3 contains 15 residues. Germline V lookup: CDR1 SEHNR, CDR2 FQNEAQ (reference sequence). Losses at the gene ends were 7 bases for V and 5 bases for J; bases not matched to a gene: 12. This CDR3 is CASTQHGQGLNEQYF. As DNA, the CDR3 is TGTGCCAGCACCCAACACGGACAGGGGCTTAACGAGCAGTACTTC.

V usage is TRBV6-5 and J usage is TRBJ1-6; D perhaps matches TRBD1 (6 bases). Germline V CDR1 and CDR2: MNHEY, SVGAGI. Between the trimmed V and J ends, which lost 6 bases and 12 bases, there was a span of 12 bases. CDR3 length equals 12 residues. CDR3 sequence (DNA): TGTGCCAGCAGCCCAGGGGCGAGACCCCTCCACTTT. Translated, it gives CASSPGARPLHF.

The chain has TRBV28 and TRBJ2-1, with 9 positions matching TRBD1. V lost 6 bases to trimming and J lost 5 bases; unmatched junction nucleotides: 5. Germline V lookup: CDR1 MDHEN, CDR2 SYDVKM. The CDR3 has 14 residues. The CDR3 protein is CASSQGQGNNEQFF. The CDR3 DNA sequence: TGTGCCAGCAGCCAGGGACAGGGTAACAATGAGCAGTTCTTC.

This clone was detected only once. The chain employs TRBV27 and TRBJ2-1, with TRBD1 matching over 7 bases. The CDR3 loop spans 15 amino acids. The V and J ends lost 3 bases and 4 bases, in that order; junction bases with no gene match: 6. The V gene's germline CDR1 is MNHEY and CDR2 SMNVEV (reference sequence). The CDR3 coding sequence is TGTGCCAGCAGTTTTTTGGACAGGAAATACAATGAGCAGTTCTTC. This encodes CASSFLDRKYNEQFF.

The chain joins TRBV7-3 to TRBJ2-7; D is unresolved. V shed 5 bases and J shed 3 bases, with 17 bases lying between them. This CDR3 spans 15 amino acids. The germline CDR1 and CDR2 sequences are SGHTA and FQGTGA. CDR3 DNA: TGTGCCAGCAGCCTTAACGGGTTTTCCAGCTACGAGCAGTACTTC. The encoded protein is CASSLNGFSSYEQYF.

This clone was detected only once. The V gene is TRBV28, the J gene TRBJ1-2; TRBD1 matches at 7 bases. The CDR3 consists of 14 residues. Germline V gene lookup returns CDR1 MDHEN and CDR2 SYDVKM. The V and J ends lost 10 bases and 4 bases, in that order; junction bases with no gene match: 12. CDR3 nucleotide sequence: TGTGCCACCACGGTGAGGACAGGACCCTATGGCTACACCTTC. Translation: CATTVRTGPYGYTF.

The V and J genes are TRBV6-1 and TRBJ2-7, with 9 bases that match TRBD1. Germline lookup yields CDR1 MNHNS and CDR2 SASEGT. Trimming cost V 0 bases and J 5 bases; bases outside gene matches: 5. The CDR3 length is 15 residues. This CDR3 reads CASSEAGTGNNEQYF. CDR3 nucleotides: TGTGCCAGCAGTGAAGCCGGGACAGGGAACAACGAGCAGTACTTC.

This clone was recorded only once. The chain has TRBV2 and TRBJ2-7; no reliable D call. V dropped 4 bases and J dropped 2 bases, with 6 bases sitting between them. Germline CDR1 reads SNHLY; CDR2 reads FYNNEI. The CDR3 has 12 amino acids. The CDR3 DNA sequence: TGTGCCAGCAGTGGAGGCCCCTACGAGCAGTACTTC. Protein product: CASSGGPYEQYF.

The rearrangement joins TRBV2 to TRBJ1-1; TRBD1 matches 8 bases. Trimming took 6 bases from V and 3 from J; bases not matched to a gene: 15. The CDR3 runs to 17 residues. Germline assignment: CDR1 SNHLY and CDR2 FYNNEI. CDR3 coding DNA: TGTGCCAGCAGCAGCCTTAGATTGGGACAGGTGGACACTGAAGCTTTCTTT. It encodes CASSSLRLGQVDTEAFF.

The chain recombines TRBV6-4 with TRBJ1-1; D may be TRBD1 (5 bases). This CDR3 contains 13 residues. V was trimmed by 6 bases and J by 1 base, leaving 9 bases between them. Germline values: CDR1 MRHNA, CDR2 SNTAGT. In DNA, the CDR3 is TGTGCCAGCAGCCGAGGACAGAACACTGAAGCTTTCTTT. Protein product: CASSRGQNTEAFF.

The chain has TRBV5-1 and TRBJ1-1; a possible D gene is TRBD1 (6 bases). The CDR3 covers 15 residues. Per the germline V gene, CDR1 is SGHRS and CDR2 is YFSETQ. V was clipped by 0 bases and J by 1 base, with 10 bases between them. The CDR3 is CASSLVAGANTEAFF. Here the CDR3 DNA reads TGCGCCAGCAGCTTGGTGGCAGGGGCGAACACTGAAGCTTTCTTT.

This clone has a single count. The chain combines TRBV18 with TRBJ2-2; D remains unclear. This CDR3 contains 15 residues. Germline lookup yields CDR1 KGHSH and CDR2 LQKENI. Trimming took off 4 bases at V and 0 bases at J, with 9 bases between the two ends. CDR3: CASSHQVTNTGELFF. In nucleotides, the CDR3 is TGTGCCAGCTCACATCAGGTTACGAACACCGGGGAGCTGTTTTTT.

DNA for the CDR3: TGTGCCAGCAGCCAAGATTCGGCTAGCGGAAACATTCAGTACTTC. It yields the protein CASSQDSASGNIQYF. The chain recombines TRBV4-2 with TRBJ2-4; 7 nucleotides agree with TRBD2. V shed 0 bases, J shed 6 bases, and the junction held 5 bases outside the gene matches. This CDR3 has 15 residues. CDR1 is LGHNA, CDR2 YNFKEQ, per germline.